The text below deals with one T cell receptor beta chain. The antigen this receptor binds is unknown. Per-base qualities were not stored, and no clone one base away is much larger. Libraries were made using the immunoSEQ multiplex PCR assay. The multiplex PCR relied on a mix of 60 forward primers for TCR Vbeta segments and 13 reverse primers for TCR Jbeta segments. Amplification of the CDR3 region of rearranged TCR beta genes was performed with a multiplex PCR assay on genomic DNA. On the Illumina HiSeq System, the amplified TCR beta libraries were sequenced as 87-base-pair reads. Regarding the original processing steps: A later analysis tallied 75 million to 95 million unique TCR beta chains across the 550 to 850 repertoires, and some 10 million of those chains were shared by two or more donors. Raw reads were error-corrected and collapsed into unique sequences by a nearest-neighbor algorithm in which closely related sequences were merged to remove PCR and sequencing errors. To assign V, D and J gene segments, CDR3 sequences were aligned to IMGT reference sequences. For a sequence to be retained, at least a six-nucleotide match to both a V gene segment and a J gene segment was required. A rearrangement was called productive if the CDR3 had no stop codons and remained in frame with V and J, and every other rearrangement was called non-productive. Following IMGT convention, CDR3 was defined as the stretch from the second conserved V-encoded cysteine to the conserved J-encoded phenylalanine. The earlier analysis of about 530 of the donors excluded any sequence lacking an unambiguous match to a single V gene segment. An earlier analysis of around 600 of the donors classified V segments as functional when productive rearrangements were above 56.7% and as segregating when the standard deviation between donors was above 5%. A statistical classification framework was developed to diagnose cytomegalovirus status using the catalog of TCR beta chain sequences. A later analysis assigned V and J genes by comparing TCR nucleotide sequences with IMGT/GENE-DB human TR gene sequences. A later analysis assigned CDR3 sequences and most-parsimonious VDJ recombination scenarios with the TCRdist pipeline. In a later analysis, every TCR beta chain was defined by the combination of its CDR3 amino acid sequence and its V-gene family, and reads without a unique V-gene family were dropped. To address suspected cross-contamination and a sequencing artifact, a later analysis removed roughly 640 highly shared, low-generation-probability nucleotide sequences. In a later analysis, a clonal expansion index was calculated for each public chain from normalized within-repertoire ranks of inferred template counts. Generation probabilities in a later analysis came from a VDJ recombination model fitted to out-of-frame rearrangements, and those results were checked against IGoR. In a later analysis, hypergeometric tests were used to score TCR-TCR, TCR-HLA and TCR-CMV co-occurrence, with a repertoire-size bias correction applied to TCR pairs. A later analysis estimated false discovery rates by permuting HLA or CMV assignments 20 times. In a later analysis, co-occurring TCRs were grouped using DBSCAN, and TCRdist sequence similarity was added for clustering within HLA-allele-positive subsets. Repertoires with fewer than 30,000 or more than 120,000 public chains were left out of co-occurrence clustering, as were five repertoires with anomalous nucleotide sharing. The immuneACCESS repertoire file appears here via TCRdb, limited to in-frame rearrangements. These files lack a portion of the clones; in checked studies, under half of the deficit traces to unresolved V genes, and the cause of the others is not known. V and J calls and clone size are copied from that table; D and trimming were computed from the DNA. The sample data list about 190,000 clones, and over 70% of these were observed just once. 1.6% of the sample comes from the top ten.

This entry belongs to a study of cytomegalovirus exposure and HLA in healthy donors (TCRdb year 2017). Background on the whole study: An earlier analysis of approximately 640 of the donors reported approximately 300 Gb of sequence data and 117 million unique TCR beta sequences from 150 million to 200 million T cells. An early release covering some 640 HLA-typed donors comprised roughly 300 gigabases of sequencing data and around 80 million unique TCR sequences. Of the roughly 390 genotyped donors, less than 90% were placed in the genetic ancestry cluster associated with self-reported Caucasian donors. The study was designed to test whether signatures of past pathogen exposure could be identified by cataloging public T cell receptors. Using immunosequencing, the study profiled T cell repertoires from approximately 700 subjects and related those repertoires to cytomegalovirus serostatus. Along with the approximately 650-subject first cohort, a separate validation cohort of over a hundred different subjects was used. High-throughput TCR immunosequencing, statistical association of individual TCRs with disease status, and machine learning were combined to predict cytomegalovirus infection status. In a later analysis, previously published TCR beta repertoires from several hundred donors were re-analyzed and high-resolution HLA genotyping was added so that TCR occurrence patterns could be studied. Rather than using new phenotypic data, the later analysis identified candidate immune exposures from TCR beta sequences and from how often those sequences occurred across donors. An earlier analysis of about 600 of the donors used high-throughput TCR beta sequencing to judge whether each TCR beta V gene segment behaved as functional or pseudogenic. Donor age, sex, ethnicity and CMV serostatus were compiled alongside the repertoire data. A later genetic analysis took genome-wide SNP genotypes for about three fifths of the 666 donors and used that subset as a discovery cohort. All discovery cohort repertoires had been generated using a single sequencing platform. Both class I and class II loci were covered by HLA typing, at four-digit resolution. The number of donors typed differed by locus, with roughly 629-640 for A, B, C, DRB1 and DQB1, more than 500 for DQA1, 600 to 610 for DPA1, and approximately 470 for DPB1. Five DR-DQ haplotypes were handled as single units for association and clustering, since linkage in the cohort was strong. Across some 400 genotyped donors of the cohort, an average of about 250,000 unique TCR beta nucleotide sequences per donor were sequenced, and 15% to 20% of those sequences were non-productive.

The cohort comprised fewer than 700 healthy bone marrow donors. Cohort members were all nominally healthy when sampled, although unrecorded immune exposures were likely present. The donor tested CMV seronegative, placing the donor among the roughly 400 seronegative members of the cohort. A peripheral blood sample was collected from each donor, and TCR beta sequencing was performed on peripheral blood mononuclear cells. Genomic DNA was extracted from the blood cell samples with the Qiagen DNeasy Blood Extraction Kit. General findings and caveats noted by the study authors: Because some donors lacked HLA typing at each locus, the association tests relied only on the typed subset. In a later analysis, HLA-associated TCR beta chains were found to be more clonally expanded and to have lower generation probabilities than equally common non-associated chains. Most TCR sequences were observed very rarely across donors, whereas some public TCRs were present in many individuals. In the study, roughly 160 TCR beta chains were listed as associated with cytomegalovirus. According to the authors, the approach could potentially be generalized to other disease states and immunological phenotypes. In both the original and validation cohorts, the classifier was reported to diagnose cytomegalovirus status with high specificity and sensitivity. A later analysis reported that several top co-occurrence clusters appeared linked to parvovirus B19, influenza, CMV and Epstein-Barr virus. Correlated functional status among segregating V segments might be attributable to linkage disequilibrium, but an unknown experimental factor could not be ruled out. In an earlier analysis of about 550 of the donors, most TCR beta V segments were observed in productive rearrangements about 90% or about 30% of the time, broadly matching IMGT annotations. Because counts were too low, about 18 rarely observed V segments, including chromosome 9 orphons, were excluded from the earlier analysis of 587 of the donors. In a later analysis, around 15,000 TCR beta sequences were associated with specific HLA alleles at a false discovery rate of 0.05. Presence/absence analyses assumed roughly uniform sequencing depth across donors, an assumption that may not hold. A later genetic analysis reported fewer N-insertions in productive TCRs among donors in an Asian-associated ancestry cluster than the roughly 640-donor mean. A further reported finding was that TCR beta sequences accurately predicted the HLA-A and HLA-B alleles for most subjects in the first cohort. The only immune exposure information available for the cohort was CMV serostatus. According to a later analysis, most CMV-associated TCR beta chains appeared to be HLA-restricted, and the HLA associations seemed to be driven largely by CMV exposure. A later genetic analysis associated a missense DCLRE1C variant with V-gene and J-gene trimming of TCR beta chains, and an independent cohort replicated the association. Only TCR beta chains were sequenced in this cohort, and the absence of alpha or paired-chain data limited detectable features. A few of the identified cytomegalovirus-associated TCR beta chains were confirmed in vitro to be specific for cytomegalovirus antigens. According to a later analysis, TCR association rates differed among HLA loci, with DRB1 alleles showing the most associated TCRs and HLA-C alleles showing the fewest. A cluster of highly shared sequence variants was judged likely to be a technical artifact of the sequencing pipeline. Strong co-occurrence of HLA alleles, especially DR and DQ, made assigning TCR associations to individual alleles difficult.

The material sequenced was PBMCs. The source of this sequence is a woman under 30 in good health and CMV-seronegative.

The nucleotides read TGTGCCAGCAGCTTAAAGGGGCGCGAAGGATATGGCTACACCTTC. It specifies CASSLKGREGYGYTF. The rearrangement joined TRBV5-4 to TRBJ1-2, with a weak D call of TRBD1 (5 bases match). Taken from the germline V gene (reference sequence), the CDR1 and CDR2 loops are SGHNT and YYREEE. The CDR3 holds 15 amino acids from the cysteine to the phenylalanine. CDR3 DNA is the only sequence kept; it has 45 bases, read in frame from the first base. V sheds 2 bases and J sheds 5 bases, leaving 16 bases between their ends. Where the CDR3 stops, the reference TRBV5-4 and TRBJ1-2 genes take over; the full variable domain is ETGVTQSPTHLIKTRGQQVTLRCSSQSGHNTVSWYQQALGQGPQFIFQYYREEENGRGNFPPRFSGLQFPNYSSELNVNALELDDSALYLCASSLKGREGYGYTFGSGTRLTVV.